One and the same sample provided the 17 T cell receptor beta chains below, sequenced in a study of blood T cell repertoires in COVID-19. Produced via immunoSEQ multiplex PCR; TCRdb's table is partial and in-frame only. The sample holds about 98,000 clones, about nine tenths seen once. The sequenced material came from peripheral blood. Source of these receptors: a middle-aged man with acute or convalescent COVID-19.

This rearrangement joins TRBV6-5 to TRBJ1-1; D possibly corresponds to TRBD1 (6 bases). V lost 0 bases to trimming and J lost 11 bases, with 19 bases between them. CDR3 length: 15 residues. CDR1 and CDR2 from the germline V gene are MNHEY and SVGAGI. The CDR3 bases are TGTGCCAGCAGTTACTCGTCTGTCCAGGGGCGTGATGCTTTCTTT. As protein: CASSYSSVQGRDAFF.

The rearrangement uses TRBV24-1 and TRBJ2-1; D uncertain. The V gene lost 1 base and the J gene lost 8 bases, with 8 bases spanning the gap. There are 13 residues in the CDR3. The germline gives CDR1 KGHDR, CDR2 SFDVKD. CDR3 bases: TGTGCCACCAGTGATTTCCTAACGGATGAGCAGTTCTTC. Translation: CATSDFLTDEQFF.

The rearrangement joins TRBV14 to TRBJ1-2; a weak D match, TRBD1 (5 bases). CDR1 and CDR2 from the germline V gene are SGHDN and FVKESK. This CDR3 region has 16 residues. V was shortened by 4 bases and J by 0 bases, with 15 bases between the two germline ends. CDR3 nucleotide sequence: TGTGCCAGCAGCCGCGGGACCGTGAGAGCTAACTATGGCTACACCTTC. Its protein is CASSRGTVRANYGYTF.

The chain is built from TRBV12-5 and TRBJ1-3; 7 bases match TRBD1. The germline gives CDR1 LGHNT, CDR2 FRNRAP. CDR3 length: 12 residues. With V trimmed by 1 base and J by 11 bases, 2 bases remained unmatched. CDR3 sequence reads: CASGLDDRAIYF. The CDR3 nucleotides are TGTGCTAGTGGTTTGGATGACAGGGCCATATATTTT.

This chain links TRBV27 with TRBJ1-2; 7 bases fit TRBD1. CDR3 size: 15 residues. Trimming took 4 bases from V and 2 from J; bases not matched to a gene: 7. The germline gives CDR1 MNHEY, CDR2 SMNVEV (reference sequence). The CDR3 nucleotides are TGTGCCAGCAGTTCACAGGGGTATGGGAACTATGGCTACACCTTC. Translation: CASSSQGYGNYGYTF.

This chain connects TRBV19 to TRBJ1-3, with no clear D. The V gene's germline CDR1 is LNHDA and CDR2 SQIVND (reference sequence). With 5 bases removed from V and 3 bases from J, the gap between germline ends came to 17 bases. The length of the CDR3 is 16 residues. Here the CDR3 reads CASSSPARGDGNTIYF. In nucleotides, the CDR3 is TGTGCCAGTAGTTCGCCGGCGCGGGGAGATGGAAACACCATATATTTT.

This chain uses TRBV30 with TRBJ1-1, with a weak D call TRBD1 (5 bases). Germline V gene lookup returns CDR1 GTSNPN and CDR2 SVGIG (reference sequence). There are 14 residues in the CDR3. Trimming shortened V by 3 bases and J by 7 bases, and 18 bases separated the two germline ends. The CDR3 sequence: CAWSVGPEGFEAFF. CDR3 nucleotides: TGTGCCTGGAGCGTGGGGCCGGAAGGGTTTGAAGCTTTCTTT.

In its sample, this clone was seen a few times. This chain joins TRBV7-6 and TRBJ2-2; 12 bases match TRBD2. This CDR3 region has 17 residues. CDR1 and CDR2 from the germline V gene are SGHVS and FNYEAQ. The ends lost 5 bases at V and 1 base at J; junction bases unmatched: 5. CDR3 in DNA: TGTGCCAGCAGCGCCGGGACTAGCGGGTGGAACACCGGGGAGCTGTTTTTT. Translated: CASSAGTSGWNTGELFF.

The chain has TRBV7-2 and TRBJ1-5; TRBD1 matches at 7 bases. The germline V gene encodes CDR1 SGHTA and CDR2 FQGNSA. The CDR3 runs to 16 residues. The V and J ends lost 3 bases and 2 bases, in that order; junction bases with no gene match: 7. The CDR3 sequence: CASSFLDRAGNQPQHF. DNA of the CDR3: TGTGCCAGCAGCTTTCTCGACAGGGCTGGCAATCAGCCCCAGCATTTT.

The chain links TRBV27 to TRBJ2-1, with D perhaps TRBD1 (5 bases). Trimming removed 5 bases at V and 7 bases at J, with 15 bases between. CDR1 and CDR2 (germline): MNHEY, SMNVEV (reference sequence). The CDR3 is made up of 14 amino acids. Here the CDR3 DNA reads TGTGCCAGCAGTCTAGGGGTTTTTAGGAATGAGCAGTTCTTC. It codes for CASSLGVFRNEQFF.

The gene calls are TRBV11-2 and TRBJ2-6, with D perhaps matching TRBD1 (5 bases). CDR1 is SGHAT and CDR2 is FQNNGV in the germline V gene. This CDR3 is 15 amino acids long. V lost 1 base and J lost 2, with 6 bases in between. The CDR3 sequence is CASSLGRAGANVLTF. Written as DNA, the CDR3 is TGTGCCAGCAGCTTAGGCAGGGCTGGGGCCAACGTCCTGACTTTC.

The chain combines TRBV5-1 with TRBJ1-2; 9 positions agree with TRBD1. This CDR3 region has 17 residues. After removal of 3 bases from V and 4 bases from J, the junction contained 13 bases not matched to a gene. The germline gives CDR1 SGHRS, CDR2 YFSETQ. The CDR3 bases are TGCGCCAGCAGCTCGGGACTGGTGGGGACAGGGCCCTATGGCTACACCTTC. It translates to CASSSGLVGTGPYGYTF.

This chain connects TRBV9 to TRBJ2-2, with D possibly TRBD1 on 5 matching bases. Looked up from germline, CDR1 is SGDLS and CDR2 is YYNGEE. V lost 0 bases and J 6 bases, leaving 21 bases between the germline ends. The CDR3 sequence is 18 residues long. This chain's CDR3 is CASSVAYMDTDESGELFF. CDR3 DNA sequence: TGTGCCAGCAGCGTAGCTTACATGGACACGGATGAATCCGGGGAGCTGTTTTTT. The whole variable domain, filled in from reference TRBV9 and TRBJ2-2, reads DSGVTQTPKHLITATGQRVTLRCSPRSGDLSVYWYQQSLDQGLQFLIQYYNGEERAKGNILERFSAQQFPDLHSELNLSSLELGDSALYFCASSVAYMDTDESGELFFGEGSRLTVL.

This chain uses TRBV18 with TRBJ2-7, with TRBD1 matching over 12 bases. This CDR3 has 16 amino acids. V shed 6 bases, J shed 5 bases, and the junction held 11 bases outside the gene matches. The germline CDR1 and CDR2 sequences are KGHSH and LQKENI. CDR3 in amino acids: CASSQNSGTGGDEQYF. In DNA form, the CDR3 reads TGTGCCAGCTCCCAAAATAGCGGGACAGGGGGCGACGAGCAGTACTTC.

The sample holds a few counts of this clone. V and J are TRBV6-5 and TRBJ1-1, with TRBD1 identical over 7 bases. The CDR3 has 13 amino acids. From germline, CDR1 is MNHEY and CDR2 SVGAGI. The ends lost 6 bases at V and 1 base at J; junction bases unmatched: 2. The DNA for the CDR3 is TGTGCCAGCAGCCGACAGGGGAACACTGAAGCTTTCTTT. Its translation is CASSRQGNTEAFF.

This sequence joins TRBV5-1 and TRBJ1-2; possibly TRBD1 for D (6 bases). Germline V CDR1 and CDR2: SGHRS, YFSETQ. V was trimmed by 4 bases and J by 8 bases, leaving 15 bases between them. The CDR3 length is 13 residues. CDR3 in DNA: TGCGCCAGCAGCCGAGACAGGCTTGGCGGCTACACCTTC. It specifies CASSRDRLGGYTF.

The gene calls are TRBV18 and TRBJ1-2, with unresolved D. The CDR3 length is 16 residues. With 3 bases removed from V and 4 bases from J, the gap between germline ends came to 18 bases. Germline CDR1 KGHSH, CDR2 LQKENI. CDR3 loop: CASSPNNANRVYGYTF. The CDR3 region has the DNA TGTGCCAGCTCACCTAATAACGCGAACAGAGTCTATGGCTACACCTTC.